These 27 T cell receptor beta chains originate from one sample sequenced in a study of identical twins (dated by TCRdb to 2015 to 2016). Library construction relied on 5' RACE. Data came from an Illumina HiSeq 2000. Using fastp at Q25 and MiXCR, TCRdb reprocessed the public reads and kept productive beta chains. Here each entry gathers all rows of one CDR3 protein and keeps the most common genes and DNA. This sample lists under 1 million distinct CDR3 sequences; 9% to 15% were detected once. About 1.6% of the sample comes from the top ten. Another study also made use of these data, one on yellow fever vaccine responses in identical twins.

Specimen: PBMCs. The source of these receptors is a woman aged 18-35 years in good health.

The chain carries TRBV15 and TRBJ2-1, with D uncertain. CDR3 size: 14 residues. V was clipped by 5 bases and J by 9 bases, with 17 bases between them. Germline-derived CDR1 and CDR2 are LNHNV and YYDKDF (reference sequence). The CDR3 bases are TGTGCCACCAGCCCCCCCCGACGGGTTGGTGAGCAGTTCTTC. The encoded protein is CATSPPRRVGEQFF.

V is TRBV4-1 and J is TRBJ2-2, with D perhaps TRBD1 (5 bases). V was pared by 0 bases and J by 4 bases, with 15 bases between. The CDR3 length is 17 residues. Per the germline V gene, CDR1 is MGHRA and CDR2 is YSYEKL. Here the CDR3 reads CASSQDPGFVSTGELFF. In nucleotides, the CDR3 is TGCGCCAGCAGCCAAGATCCAGGGTTTGTCAGCACCGGGGAGCTGTTTTTT.

V and J are TRBV5-1 and TRBJ2-1, with 9 bases aligning to TRBD1. CDR3 length equals 15 residues. V was clipped by 7 bases and J by 2 bases; unmatched bases: 7. Per the germline V gene, CDR1 is SGHRS and CDR2 is YFSETQ. CDR3: CASSGTGLTYNEQFF. The CDR3 coding sequence is TGCGCCAGCTCAGGGACAGGGCTCACCTACAATGAGCAGTTCTTC.

This clonotype has a count of ten or more. This chain joins TRBV9 and TRBJ1-4; 7 bases line up with TRBD1. J gave up 2 bases and V 4 bases, and 2 bases lay outside the gene matches. Germline V gene sequence: CDR1 SGDLS, CDR2 YYNGEE. CDR3 length: 14 amino acids. CDR3 nucleotides: TGTGCCAGCAGCTCGGGACAGACTAATGAAAAACTGTTTTTT. Translating it yields CASSSGQTNEKLFF.

V gene TRBV7-9 combines with J gene TRBJ1-2; TRBD1 might be the D (5 bases). V dropped 5 bases and J dropped 5 bases, with 12 bases sitting between them. The length of the CDR3 is 13 residues. The germline gives CDR1 SEHNR, CDR2 FQNEAQ (reference sequence). The CDR3 DNA reads TGTGCCAGCAGCGACCCGACAGCTTATGGCTACACCTTC. Its translation: CASSDPTAYGYTF.

The chain employs TRBV20-1 and TRBJ2-5; 10 nucleotides line up with TRBD2. The CDR3 runs to 14 residues. The ends lost 5 bases at V and 1 base at J; junction bases unmatched: 4. Germline lookup yields CDR1 DFQATT and CDR2 SNEGSKA (reference sequence). CDR3 region: CSARLAGAQETQYF. The CDR3 DNA follows: TGCAGTGCTCGGCTAGCGGGGGCCCAAGAGACCCAGTACTTC.

As DNA, the CDR3 is TGTGCCACCAGCAGAGTTTGGAGTAATCAGCCCCAGCATTTT. Translation gives CATSRVWSNQPQHF. V is TRBV15 and J is TRBJ1-5; D is undetermined. The CDR3 runs to 14 residues. Per the germline V gene, CDR1 is LNHNV and CDR2 is YYDKDF (reference sequence). V lost 1 base and J 4 bases, leaving 8 bases between the germline ends.

This clonotype was recorded many times. This chain uses TRBV7-9 with TRBJ1-2; no definite D call. Germline V gene lookup returns CDR1 SEHNR and CDR2 FQNEAQ (reference sequence). The V and J ends lost 3 bases and 0 bases respectively, with 8 bases between them. This CDR3 has 14 amino acids. CDR3 nucleotides: TGTGCCAGCAGCTTGGACTCAGCTAACTATGGCTACACCTTC. This codes for CASSLDSANYGYTF.

A single count supports this clonotype. As DNA, the CDR3 is TGTGCCAGCAGCTTAGCGGGGGGGTTCGAGAATCAGCCCCAGCATTTT. Its translation is CASSLAGGFENQPQHF. The gene calls are TRBV7-9 and TRBJ1-5; tentative D call: TRBD1 (5 bases). V was pared by 0 bases and J by 4 bases, with 13 bases between. CDR1 SEHNR and CDR2 FQNEAQ come from the germline V gene (reference sequence). This CDR3 spans 16 amino acids. The full variable domain, completed using reference TRBV7-9 and TRBJ1-5, is DTGVSQNPRHKITKRGQNVTFRCDPISEHNRLYWYRQTLGQGPEFLTYFQNEAQLEKSRLLSDRFSAERPKGSFSTLEIQRTEQGDSAMYLCASSLAGGFENQPQHFGDGTRLSIL.

This clonotype was detected a few times. CDR3 sequence: CASSAGGVDETQYF. CDR3 bases: TGTGCCAGCAGCGCGGGGGGAGTGGACGAGACCCAGTACTTC. V gene TRBV9 combines with J gene TRBJ2-5, with 7 nucleotides matching TRBD2. Germline loops: CDR1 SGDLS, CDR2 YYNGEE. The ends lost 3 bases at V and 5 bases at J; junction bases unmatched: 7. The CDR3 runs to 14 residues.

The V gene is TRBV12-3 or TRBV12-4, the J gene TRBJ1-5; 7 nucleotides line up with TRBD1. Trimming took 6 bases from V and 4 from J; bases not matched to a gene: 3. The CDR3 covers 13 residues. The CDR3 bases are TGTGCCAGCAGGGAGGACAGGAATCAGCCCCAGCATTTT. Protein: CASREDRNQPQHF.

In this sample, this clonotype turned up many times. The rearrangement uses TRBV12-3 or TRBV12-4 and TRBJ1-3; tentatively, D is TRBD1 (6 bases). Between the trimmed V and J ends, which lost 5 bases and 0 bases, there was a span of 14 bases. CDR3 length equals 16 residues. The DNA of the CDR3 is TGTGCCAGCAGTCCCCCGGGACAAAACTCTGGAAACACCATATATTTT. Translation gives CASSPPGQNSGNTIYF.

The chain couples TRBV28 to TRBJ2-7, with D tentatively TRBD1 or TRBD2 (5 bases each). Germline CDR1 MDHEN, CDR2 SYDVKM. V lost 4 bases and J lost 2, with 12 bases in between. The CDR3 has 14 amino acids. In DNA, the CDR3 is TGTGCCAGCAGTTCGGGACCGAGTCCCTACGAGCAGTACTTC. This gives the protein CASSSGPSPYEQYF. The variable domain in full, completed from reference TRBV28 and TRBJ2-7, reads DVKVTQSSRYLVKRTGEKVFLECVQDMDHENMFWYRQDPGLGLRLIYFSYDVKMKEKGDIPEGYSVSREKKERFSLILESASTNQTSMYLCASSSGPSPYEQYFGPGTRLTVT.

This clonotype was counted only a few times. V usage is TRBV7-9 and J usage is TRBJ2-2; no reliable D call. The CDR3 has 17 amino acids. Trimming removed 5 bases at V and 4 bases at J, with 20 bases between. The germline gives CDR1 SEHNR, CDR2 FQNEAQ (reference sequence). CDR3 DNA sequence: TGTGCCAGCAGCGAAGACCCAGGTCCACGGTGCACCGGGGAGCTGTTTTTT. Residues: CASSEDPGPRCTGELFF.

The chain carries TRBV28 and TRBJ2-1; D is ambiguous. Germline lookup yields CDR1 MDHEN and CDR2 SYDVKM. Trimming cost V 1 base and J 5 bases, with 12 bases left between them. CDR3 length equals 15 residues. The CDR3 loop is CASSLFYSVNNEQFF. The CDR3 DNA sequence: TGTGCCAGCAGTTTATTCTACTCTGTAAACAATGAGCAGTTCTTC.

The chain employs TRBV2 and TRBJ2-1, with 13 bases identical to TRBD2. The ends lost 5 bases at V and 2 bases at J; junction bases unmatched: 15. Germline-derived CDR1 and CDR2 are SNHLY and FYNNEI. This CDR3 is built from 20 residues. CDR3 nucleotides: TGTGCCAGCAGTAGAACCGGGTTCGAAGGGACTAGCGGGGCCTACAATGAGCAGTTCTTC. As protein: CASSRTGFEGTSGAYNEQFF.

This clonotype was observed a handful of times. The V gene is TRBV6-1, the J gene TRBJ2-2; D is tentatively TRBD1 or TRBD2 (5 bases each). V was cut by 6 bases and J by 9 bases, with 20 bases left in between. This CDR3 has 15 amino acids. CDR1 MNHNS and CDR2 SASEGT come from the germline V gene. The DNA of the CDR3 is TGTGCCAGCAGAAGGGAGACAGTGGGCAGCTGGGAGCTGTTTTTT. Translation: CASRRETVGSWELFF.

The V call is TRBV9, the J call TRBJ1-4; TRBD1 aligns across 8 bases. The V gene's germline CDR1 is SGDLS and CDR2 YYNGEE. V was clipped by 0 bases and J by 3 bases; unmatched bases: 10. This CDR3 is built from 18 residues. CDR3 DNA sequence: TGTGCCAGCAGCGTAGGGGAGGCAGGGGGCCTCGCTAATGAAAAACTGTTTTTT. It codes for CASSVGEAGGLANEKLFF.

In nucleotides, the CDR3 is TGTGCCAGCAGCTTCGAAGCTGGCCAGCCCCAGCATTTT. It translates to CASSFEAGQPQHF. The chain carries TRBV11-2 and TRBJ1-5; D unclear. Germline V gives CDR1 SGHAT, CDR2 FQNNGV. The CDR3 has 13 amino acids. The V and J ends lost 3 bases and 7 bases respectively, with 10 bases between them.

This clonotype was picked up a small number of times. This chain uses TRBV5-1 with TRBJ2-5; D is unresolved. CDR3 size: 15 residues. The V end lost 0 bases, the J end lost 1 base, and 10 bases lay between the germline ends. Germline V gene sequence: CDR1 SGHRS, CDR2 YFSETQ. CDR3 nucleotides: TGCGCCAGCAGCTTGGTTGGAGAACCCCAAGAGACCCAGTACTTC. It codes for CASSLVGEPQETQYF.

This chain connects TRBV7-9 to TRBJ2-2; 7 bases line up with TRBD2. The V gene end was trimmed by 7 bases and the J gene end by 5 bases; junction bases not matched to a gene: 7. Germline V lookup: CDR1 SEHNR, CDR2 FQNEAQ (reference sequence). This CDR3 spans 14 amino acids. CDR3 nucleotide sequence: TGTGCCAGCAAGGAAGGTAGCGGGACCGGGGAGCTGTTTTTT. This translates into CASKEGSGTGELFF.

This clonotype was counted many times. The gene calls are TRBV6-1 and TRBJ2-1, with D maybe TRBD2 (5 bases). Trimming removed 7 bases at V and 3 bases at J, with 10 bases between. Per the germline V gene, CDR1 is MNHNS and CDR2 is SASEGT. There are 13 residues in the CDR3. CDR3 nucleotide sequence: TGTGCCAGCAAGCTCGGGGACTACAATGAGCAGTTCTTC. It yields the protein CASKLGDYNEQFF.

This chain connects TRBV28 to TRBJ2-5, with D perhaps matching TRBD1 or TRBD2 (6 bases each). Germline V gene sequence: CDR1 MDHEN, CDR2 SYDVKM. The CDR3 is 16 residues long. V gave up 4 bases and J gave up 4 bases, with 19 bases separating them. The CDR3 DNA reads TGTGCCAGCAGTTATCCGGGACACCGGCGGGGAGAGACCCAGTACTTC. Encoded protein: CASSYPGHRRGETQYF.

A few counts support this clonotype. V is TRBV20-1 and J is TRBJ1-4; tentative D call: TRBD1 (5 bases). V was trimmed by 5 bases and J by 4 bases, leaving 11 bases between them. The CDR3 is 13 amino acids. Germline CDR1 is DFQATT and CDR2 is SNEGSKA (reference sequence). CDR3 loop: CSAGQGFNEKLFF. CDR3 nucleotides: TGCAGTGCTGGCCAGGGCTTTAATGAAAAACTGTTTTTT.

This clonotype has at least ten counts. The chain links TRBV12-3 or TRBV12-4 to TRBJ2-7; 13 nucleotides match TRBD2. The J segment lost 3 bases and the V segment lost 8 bases, leaving 1 base of the junction unmatched. This CDR3 comprises 13 residues. CDR3 amino acids: CASGLAGDYEQYF. CDR3 sequence (DNA): TGTGCCAGCGGACTAGCGGGAGACTACGAGCAGTACTTC.

The chain joins TRBV28 to TRBJ2-2, with TRBD2 matching 10 bases. Trimming removed 6 bases from V and 2 bases from J; junction bases left unmatched: 9. This CDR3 region has 17 residues. CDR1 MDHEN and CDR2 SYDVKM come from the germline V gene. The CDR3 protein is CASRLAGLAANTGELFF. CDR3 nucleotides: TGTGCCAGCAGGCTAGCAGGACTAGCGGCAAACACCGGGGAGCTGTTTTTT. The full variable domain, in which reference TRBV28 and TRBJ2-2 provide the parts outside the CDR3, is DVKVTQSSRYLVKRTGEKVFLECVQDMDHENMFWYRQDPGLGLRLIYFSYDVKMKEKGDIPEGYSVSREKKERFSLILESASTNQTSMYLCASRLAGLAANTGELFFGEGSRLTVL.

This clonotype was found a few times. The chain combines TRBV7-8 with TRBJ2-1; 13 bases fit TRBD2. V lost 5 bases, J lost 5 bases, and 9 bases stayed unmatched. Germline-derived CDR1 and CDR2 are SGHVS and FQNEAQ. The CDR3 length is 17 residues. CDR3 nucleotide sequence: TGTGCCAGCAGCCTTGCGACTAGCGGGGGGCCTAACAATGAGCAGTTCTTC. As protein: CASSLATSGGPNNEQFF.